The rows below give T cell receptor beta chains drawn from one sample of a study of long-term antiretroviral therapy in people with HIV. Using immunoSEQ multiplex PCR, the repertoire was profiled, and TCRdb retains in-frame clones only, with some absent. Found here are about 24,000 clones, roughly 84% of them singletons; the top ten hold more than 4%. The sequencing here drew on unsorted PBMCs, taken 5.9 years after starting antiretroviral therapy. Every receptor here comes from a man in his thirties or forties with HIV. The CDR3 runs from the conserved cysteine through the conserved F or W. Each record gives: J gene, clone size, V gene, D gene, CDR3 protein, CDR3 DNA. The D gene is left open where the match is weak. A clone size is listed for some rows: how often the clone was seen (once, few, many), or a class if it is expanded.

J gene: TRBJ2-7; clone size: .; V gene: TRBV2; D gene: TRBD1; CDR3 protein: CASSEGGTGRNYEQYF; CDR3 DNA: TGTGCCAGCAGTGAAGGGGGGACAGGGAGGAACTACGAGCAGTACTTC
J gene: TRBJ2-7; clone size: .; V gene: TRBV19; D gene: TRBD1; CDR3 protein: CASALRDSTYEQYF; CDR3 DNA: TGTGCCAGTGCCTTAAGGGACAGTACCTACGAGCAGTACTTC
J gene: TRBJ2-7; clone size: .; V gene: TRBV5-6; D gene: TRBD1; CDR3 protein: CASSLVPGGAAYEQYF; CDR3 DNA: TGTGCCAGCAGCTTGGTCCCAGGGGGCGCAGCCTACGAGCAGTACTTC
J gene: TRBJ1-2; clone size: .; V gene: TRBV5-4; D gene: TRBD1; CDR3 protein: CASSPLDRVNYGYTF; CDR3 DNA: TGTGCCAGCAGCCCACTGGACAGGGTAAACTATGGCTACACCTTC
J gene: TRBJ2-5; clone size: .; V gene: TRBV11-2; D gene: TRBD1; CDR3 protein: CASTLGTAYQETQYF; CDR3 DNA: TGTGCCAGCACCCTGGGGACAGCGTACCAAGAGACCCAGTACTTC
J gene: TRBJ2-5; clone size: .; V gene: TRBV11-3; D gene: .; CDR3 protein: CASSARDKEETQYF; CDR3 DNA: TGTGCCAGCAGCGCCCGGGACAAAGAAGAGACCCAGTACTTC
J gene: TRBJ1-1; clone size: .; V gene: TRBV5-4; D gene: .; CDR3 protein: CASSLGRENTEAFF; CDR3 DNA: TGTGCCAGCAGCTTGGGAAGAGAGAACACTGAAGCTTTCTTT
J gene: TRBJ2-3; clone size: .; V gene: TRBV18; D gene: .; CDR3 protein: CASSPASSSDTQYF; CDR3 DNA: TGTGCCAGCTCACCAGCGAGTTCAAGTGATACGCAGTATTTT
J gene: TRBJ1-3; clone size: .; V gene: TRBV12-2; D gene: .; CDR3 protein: CASRLGPLSGNTIYF; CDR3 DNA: TGTGCAAGTCGCTTAGGGCCTCTCTCTGGAAACACCATATATTTT
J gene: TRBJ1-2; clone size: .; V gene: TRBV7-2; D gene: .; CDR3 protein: CASSLDPGGYNYGYTF; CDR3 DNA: TGTGCCAGCAGCCTAGACCCCGGCGGGTATAACTATGGCTACACCTTC
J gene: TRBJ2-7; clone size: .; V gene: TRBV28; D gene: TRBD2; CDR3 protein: CASRTFGRAHSYEQYF; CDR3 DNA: TGTGCCAGCAGAACCTTTGGGAGGGCCCACTCCTACGAGCAGTACTTC
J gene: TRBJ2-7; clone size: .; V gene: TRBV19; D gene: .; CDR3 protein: CASSIPGQGTYEQYF; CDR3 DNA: TGTGCCAGTAGTATACCGGGGCAGGGAACCTACGAGCAGTACTTC
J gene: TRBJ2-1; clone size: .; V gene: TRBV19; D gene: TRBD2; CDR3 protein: CASTRTSGSAHNEQFF; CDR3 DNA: TGTGCCAGTACCCGGACTAGCGGGAGTGCCCACAATGAGCAGTTCTTC
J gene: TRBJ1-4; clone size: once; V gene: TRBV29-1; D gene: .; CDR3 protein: CSVEQGREKLFF; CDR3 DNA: TGCAGCGTAGAACAGGGACGGGAAAAACTGTTTTTT
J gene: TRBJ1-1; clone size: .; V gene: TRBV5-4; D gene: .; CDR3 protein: CASSLDADLNTEAFF; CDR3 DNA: TGTGCCAGCAGCTTGGACGCTGACTTAAACACTGAAGCTTTCTTT
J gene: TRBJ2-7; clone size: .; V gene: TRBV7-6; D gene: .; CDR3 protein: CASSSSLRYEQYF; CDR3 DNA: TGTGCCAGCAGCTCCTCCCTTAGATACGAGCAGTACTTC
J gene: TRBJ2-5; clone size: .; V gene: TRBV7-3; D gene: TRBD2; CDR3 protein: CASSAMGLAGGQETQYF; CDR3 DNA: TGTGCCAGCAGCGCTATGGGACTAGCGGGGGGCCAAGAGACCCAGTACTTC
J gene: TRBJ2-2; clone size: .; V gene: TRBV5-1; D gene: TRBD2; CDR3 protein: CASSPRPSGGARTGELFF; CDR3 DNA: TGCGCCAGCAGCCCCCGGCCTAGCGGGGGGGCCCGAACCGGGGAGCTGTTTTTT
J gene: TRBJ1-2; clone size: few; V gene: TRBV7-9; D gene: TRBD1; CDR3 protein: CASSAGTGVGYTF; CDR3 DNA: TGTGCCAGCAGCGCCGGGACAGGGGTAGGCTACACCTTC
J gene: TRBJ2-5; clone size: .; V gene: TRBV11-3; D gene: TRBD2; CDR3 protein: CASSFGAGGQETQYF; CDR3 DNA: TGTGCCAGCAGCTTCGGGGCGGGAGGACAAGAGACCCAGTACTTC
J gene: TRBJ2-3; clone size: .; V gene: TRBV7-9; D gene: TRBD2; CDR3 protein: CASSSTSGGTLSTDTQYF; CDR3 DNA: TGTGCCAGCAGCTCAACTAGCGGGGGGACCCTTAGCACAGATACGCAGTATTTT
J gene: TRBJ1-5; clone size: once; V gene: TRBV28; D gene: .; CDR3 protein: CASTPGASAGNQPQHF; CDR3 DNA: TGTGCCAGCACCCCTGGAGCCTCGGCGGGCAATCAGCCCCAGCATTTT
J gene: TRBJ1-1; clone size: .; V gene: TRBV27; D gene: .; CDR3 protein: CASSTRTGDTEAFF; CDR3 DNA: TGTGCCAGCAGTACCCGGACGGGGGACACTGAAGCTTTCTTT
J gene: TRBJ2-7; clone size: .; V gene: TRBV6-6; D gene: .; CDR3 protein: CASSSPDGSYEQYF; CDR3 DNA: TGTGCCAGCAGTTCGCCGGACGGTTCCTACGAGCAGTACTTC
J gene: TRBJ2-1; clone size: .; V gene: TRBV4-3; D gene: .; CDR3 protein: CASSQVGGNYNEQFF; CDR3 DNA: TGCGCCAGCAGCCAAGTGGGCGGGAACTACAATGAGCAGTTCTTC
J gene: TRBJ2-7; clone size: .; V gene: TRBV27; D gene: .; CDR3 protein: CASSPGRELSYEQYF; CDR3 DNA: TGTGCCAGCAGTCCAGGGAGAGAGTTATCCTACGAGCAGTACTTC
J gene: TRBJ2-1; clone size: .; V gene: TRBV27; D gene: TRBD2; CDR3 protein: CASSPPGLGFNEQFF; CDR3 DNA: TGTGCCAGCAGTCCCCCGGGACTAGGGTTCAATGAGCAGTTCTTC
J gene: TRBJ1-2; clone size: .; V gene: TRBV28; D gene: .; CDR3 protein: CASSPLPTEYGYTF; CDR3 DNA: TGTGCCAGCAGTCCTTTACCAACAGAATATGGCTACACCTTC
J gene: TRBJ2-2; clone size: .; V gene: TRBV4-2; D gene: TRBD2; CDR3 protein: CASSDPGLAGHTGELFF; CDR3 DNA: TGTGCCAGCAGCGATCCGGGACTAGCGGGGCACACCGGGGAGCTGTTTTTT
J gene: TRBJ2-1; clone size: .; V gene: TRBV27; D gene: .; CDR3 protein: CASSPQLGRAEQFF; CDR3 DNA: TGTGCCAGCAGTCCCCAACTAGGGCGGGCTGAGCAGTTCTTC
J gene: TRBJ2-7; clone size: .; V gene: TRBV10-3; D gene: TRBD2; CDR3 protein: CAIRTGGGHYEQYF; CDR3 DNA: TGTGCCATCAGGACCGGGGGGGGCCACTACGAGCAGTACTTC
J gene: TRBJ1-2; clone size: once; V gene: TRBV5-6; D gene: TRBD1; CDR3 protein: CASSSGTGLNYGYTF; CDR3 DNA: TGTGCCAGCAGCTCCGGGACAGGCCTTAACTATGGCTACACCTTC
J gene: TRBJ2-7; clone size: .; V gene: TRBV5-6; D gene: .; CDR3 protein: CASSLDRAWEQYF; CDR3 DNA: TGTGCCAGCAGCTTGGACAGGGCGTGGGAGCAGTACTTC
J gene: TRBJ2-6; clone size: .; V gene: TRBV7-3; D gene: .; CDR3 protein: CASSMGGAGANVLTF; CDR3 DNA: TGTGCCAGCAGTATGGGGGGTGCTGGGGCCAACGTCCTGACTTTC
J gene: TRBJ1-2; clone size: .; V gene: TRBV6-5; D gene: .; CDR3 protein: CASRPGQHGYTF; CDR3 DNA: TGTGCCAGCAGGCCTGGACAGCATGGCTACACCTTC
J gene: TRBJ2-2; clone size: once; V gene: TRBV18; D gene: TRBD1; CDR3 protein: CASSDRAGELFF; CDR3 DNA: TGTGCCAGCTCCGACAGGGCCGGGGAGCTGTTTTTT
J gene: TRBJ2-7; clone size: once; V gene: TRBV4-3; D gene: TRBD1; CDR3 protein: CASSGTGTGSYEQYF; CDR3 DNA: TGCGCCAGCAGCGGCACCGGGACAGGGTCCTACGAGCAGTACTTC
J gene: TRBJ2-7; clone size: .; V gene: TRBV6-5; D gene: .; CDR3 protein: CASRFLDYYEQYF; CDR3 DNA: TGTGCCAGCAGATTTCTGGATTACTACGAGCAGTACTTC
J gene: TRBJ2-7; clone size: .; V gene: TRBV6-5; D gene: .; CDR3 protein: CASSYRGDKGYEQYF; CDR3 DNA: TGTGCCAGCAGTTACAGAGGGGACAAAGGCTACGAGCAGTACTTC
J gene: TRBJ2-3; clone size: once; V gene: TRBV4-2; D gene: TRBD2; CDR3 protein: CASSQELSGGWGDTQYF; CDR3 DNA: TGTGCCAGCAGCCAAGAGCTTAGCGGGGGCTGGGGAGATACGCAGTATTTT
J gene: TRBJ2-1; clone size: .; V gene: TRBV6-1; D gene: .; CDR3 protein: CASKLGGAGDFEQFF; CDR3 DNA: TGTGCCAGTAAATTAGGGGGCGCGGGGGATTTTGAGCAGTTCTTC